The next 15 T cell receptor beta chains were all read from a single sample in a study of T cells after yellow fever vaccination. One entry per CDR3 protein, called by TCRdb with MiXCR from the 5' RACE reads. Of under 600,000 distinct CDR3 sequences listed, just over 20% are singletons. Sequencing was performed on PBMCs, taken roughly 20 days after the first yellow fever vaccination. The receptors derive from a man younger than 35 who received the YFV17D yellow fever vaccine.

This clonotype was observed a handful of times. The V and J genes are TRBV29-1 and TRBJ1-2; 8 bases are shared with TRBD1. CDR3 length equals 13 residues. With V trimmed by 5 bases and J by 2 bases, 4 bases remained unmatched. Germline lookup yields CDR1 SQVTM and CDR2 ANQGSEA. In nucleotides, the CDR3 is TGCAGCGTTACGGACAGGGCCAACTATGGCTACACCTTC. Amino acids: CSVTDRANYGYTF. Filled out from reference TRBV29-1 and TRBJ1-2, the complete variable domain reads SAVISQKPSRDICQRGTSLTIQCQVDSQVTMMFWYRQQPGQSLTLIATANQGSEATYESGFVIDKFPISRPNLTFSTLTVSNMSPEDSSIYLCSVTDRANYGYTFGSGTRLTVV.

This rearrangement joins TRBV5-1 to TRBJ2-2; the D gene is possibly TRBD2 (6 bases). This CDR3 spans 15 amino acids. Germline V gene sequence: CDR1 SGHRS, CDR2 YFSETQ. V was trimmed by 5 bases and J by 6 bases, leaving 17 bases between them. This CDR3 reads CASRTGLRLSGELFF. The CDR3 coding sequence is TGCGCCAGCAGGACGGGACTCCGGTTGTCCGGGGAGCTGTTTTTT. The full variable domain, rest sourced from reference TRBV5-1 and TRBJ2-2, is KAGVTQTPRYLIKTRGQQVTLSCSPISGHRSVSWYQQTPGQGLQFLFEYFSETQRNKGNFPGRFSGRQFSNSRSEMNVSTLELGDSALYLCASRTGLRLSGELFFGEGSRLTVL.

This clonotype was detected only a few times. The chain combines TRBV19 with TRBJ1-5, with TRBD1 as a possible D gene (5 bases). Trimming took off 5 bases at V and 5 bases at J, with 13 bases between the two ends. CDR3 size: 14 residues. Looked up from germline, CDR1 is LNHDA and CDR2 is SQIVND (reference sequence). Here the CDR3 DNA reads TGTGCCAGTAGTTTGACCCCGGGACATCAGCCCCAGCATTTT. Translating gives CASSLTPGHQPQHF.

This chain connects TRBV6-4 to TRBJ2-2; TRBD1 might be the D (6 bases). V was cut by 10 bases and J by 5 bases, with 23 bases left in between. CDR1 is MRHNA and CDR2 is SNTAGT in the germline V gene. This CDR3 region has 16 residues. CDR3 DNA sequence: TGTGCCACCGCTAAAATACAGGGTATAGAGACCGGGGAGCTGTTTTTT. Its protein is CATAKIQGIETGELFF.

The CDR3 region is CASKPQLASDTQYF. The CDR3 coding sequence is TGTGCCAGCAAGCCCCAACTAGCTTCAGATACGCAGTATTTT. This chain links TRBV25-1 with TRBJ2-3; tentatively, D is TRBD2 (6 bases). The CDR3 is made up of 14 amino acids. V was trimmed by 7 bases and J by 4 bases, leaving 15 bases between them. Germline V CDR1 and CDR2: MGHDK, SYGVNS.

V and J are TRBV10-1 and TRBJ2-1; 8 positions agree with TRBD1. Germline V lookup: CDR1 WNHNN, CDR2 SYGVQD (reference sequence). This CDR3 contains 15 residues. Trimming cost V 4 bases and J 3 bases; bases outside gene matches: 5. The CDR3 coding sequence is TGCGCCAGCAGTGGGGCCGACAGGGGCTACAATGAGCAGTTCTTC. Protein product: CASSGADRGYNEQFF.

This clonotype has only a few counts. The chain employs TRBV4-3 and TRBJ1-2; 9 positions match TRBD1. The trim removed 8 bases at V and 2 bases at J, leaving 9 bases unmatched. CDR1 LGHNA and CDR2 YSLEER come from the germline V gene. This CDR3 has 15 amino acids. The CDR3 DNA follows: TGCGCCAGCGGTTCACAGGGGGCCGGCAACTATGGCTACACCTTC. Translated: CASGSQGAGNYGYTF.

There are a few counts of this clonotype. J is TRBJ1-1 and V is TRBV12-3 or TRBV12-4; D remains ambiguous. CDR3 size: 14 residues. V was cut by 5 bases and J by 1 base, with 11 bases left in between. CDR3 coding DNA: TGTGCCAGCAGTCTGTCCTCAGCGAACACTGAAGCTTTCTTT. Translation gives CASSLSSANTEAFF.

The chain uses TRBV9 and TRBJ2-7; D is ambiguous. V was trimmed by 1 base and J by 3 bases, leaving 17 bases between them. Germline V lookup: CDR1 SGDLS, CDR2 YYNGEE. The CDR3 consists of 16 residues. The CDR3 DNA sequence: TGTGCCAGCAGCGTACCCCCCCTCGTAAGTTACTACGAGCAGTACTTC. This gives the protein CASSVPPLVSYYEQYF.

The chain couples TRBV19 to TRBJ2-2; 8 nucleotides align to TRBD2. CDR3 length: 16 residues. Germline lookup yields CDR1 LNHDA and CDR2 SQIVND (reference sequence). V gave up 0 bases and J gave up 2 bases; unmatched junction bases: 2. The CDR3 bases are TGTGCCAGTAGTATAGAGCGGGGGGCAAACACCGGGGAGCTGTTTTTT. This translates into CASSIERGANTGELFF. Full variable domain (remainder filled in from reference TRBV19 and TRBJ2-2): DGGITQSPKYLFRKEGQNVTLSCEQNLNHDAMYWYRQDPGQGLRLIYYSQIVNDFQKGDIAEGYSVSREKKESFPLTVTSAQKNPTAFYLCASSIERGANTGELFFGEGSRLTVL.

This clonotype was seen a handful of times. The rearrangement uses TRBV5-6 and TRBJ2-7; D gene uncertain. V lost 4 bases to trimming and J lost 3 bases, with 11 bases between them. This CDR3 has 13 residues. Germline V gene data show CDR1 as SGHDT and CDR2 as YYEEEE. The CDR3 DNA is TGTGCCAGCAGCCGTCTTGGGGTCTACGAGCAGTACTTC. It codes for CASSRLGVYEQYF. Complete variable domain (other parts from reference TRBV5-6 and TRBJ2-7): DAGVTQSPTHLIKTRGQQVTLRCSPKSGHDTVSWYQQALGQGPQFIFQYYEEEERQRGNFPDRFSGHQFPNYSSELNVNALLLGDSALYLCASSRLGVYEQYFGPGTRLTVT.

This clonotype was seen more than once but under ten times. This chain connects TRBV29-1 to TRBJ2-3; no reliable D call. Trimming removed 4 bases from V and 2 bases from J, with 10 bases in between. The germline V gene has CDR1 SQVTM and CDR2 ANQGSEA. CDR3 length equals 13 residues. The CDR3 bases are TGCAGCGTTGGATGGCAGCTCACAGATACGCAGTATTTT. Residues: CSVGWQLTDTQYF.

This clonotype has only a few counts. V and J are TRBV20-1 and TRBJ2-1; TRBD2 aligns across 10 bases. The CDR3 length is 17 residues. Per germline, CDR1 DFQATT and CDR2 SNEGSKA (reference sequence). V was clipped by 2 bases and J by 0 bases; unmatched bases: 7. CDR3 in amino acids: CSARLAGASSSYNEQFF. CDR3 nucleotides: TGCAGTGCTAGACTAGCGGGGGCTTCGAGCTCCTACAATGAGCAGTTCTTC.

This clonotype was counted between two and nine times. The genes are TRBV5-1 and TRBJ2-3; TRBD1 aligns across 10 bases. The J segment lost 5 bases and the V segment lost 3 bases, leaving 15 bases of the junction unmatched. Germline lookup yields CDR1 SGHRS and CDR2 YFSETQ. The CDR3 spans 18 residues. The CDR3 sequence: CASSSTTSDRGVRDTQYF. As DNA, the CDR3 is TGCGCCAGCAGCTCGACCACGTCGGACAGGGGGGTCAGAGATACGCAGTATTTT.

This clonotype has a count of ten or more. V is TRBV12-3 or TRBV12-4 and J is TRBJ1-1, with 8 bases that match TRBD1. The CDR3 is 14 residues long. V shed 6 bases, J shed 5 bases, and the junction held 8 bases outside the gene matches. The CDR3 protein is CASSYGTGQTEAFF. For the CDR3, the DNA is TGTGCCAGCAGCTACGGGACAGGACAAACTGAAGCTTTCTTT.